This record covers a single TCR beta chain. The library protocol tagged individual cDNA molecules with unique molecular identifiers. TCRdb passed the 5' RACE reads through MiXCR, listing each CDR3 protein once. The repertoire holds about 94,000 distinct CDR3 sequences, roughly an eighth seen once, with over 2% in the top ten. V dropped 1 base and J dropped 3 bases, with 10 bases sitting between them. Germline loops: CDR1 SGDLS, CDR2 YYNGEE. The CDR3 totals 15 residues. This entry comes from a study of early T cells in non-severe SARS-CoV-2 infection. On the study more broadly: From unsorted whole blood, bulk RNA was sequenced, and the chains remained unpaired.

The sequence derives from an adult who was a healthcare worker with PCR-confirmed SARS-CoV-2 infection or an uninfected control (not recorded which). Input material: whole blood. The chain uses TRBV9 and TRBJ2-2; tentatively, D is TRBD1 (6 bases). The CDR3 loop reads CASSVTGTYTGELFF. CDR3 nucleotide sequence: TGTGCCAGCAGCGTAACAGGGACCTACACCGGGGAGCTGTTTTTT.